These 10 T cell receptor beta chains came from one sample sequenced in a study of cytomegalovirus exposure and HLA in healthy donors. This table comes from immunoSEQ multiplex PCR, and its TCRdb copy is limited to in-frame clones, with some not included. The sample includes about 110,000 clones, approximately 85% of them seen just once. The sequenced material came from PBMCs. The receptors derive from a woman aged 18-35 years in good health and CMV-seronegative.

This rearrangement joins TRBV18 to TRBJ1-1; 9 nucleotides align to TRBD1. Germline V gene sequence: CDR1 KGHSH, CDR2 LQKENI. The ends lost 5 bases at V and 4 bases at J; junction bases unmatched: 11. The CDR3 has 16 residues. This CDR3 reads CASSDRPLTGGTEAFF. CDR3 nucleotide sequence: TGTGCCAGCTCAGACAGACCCTTGACAGGGGGCACTGAAGCTTTCTTT.

The chain is built from TRBV6-1 and TRBJ2-2, with D unresolved. From germline, CDR1 is MNHNS and CDR2 SASEGT. V gave up 4 bases and J gave up 3 bases, with 9 bases separating them. The CDR3 is 14 amino acids. The CDR3 DNA follows: TGTGCCAGCAGTGTGGGCAGATACACCGGGGAGCTGTTTTTT. This translates into CASSVGRYTGELFF.

The V gene is TRBV7-8, the J gene TRBJ2-7, with 9 bases fitting TRBD1. The CDR3 extends over 15 amino acids. Per the germline V gene, CDR1 is SGHVS and CDR2 is FQNEAQ. Trimming cost V 6 bases and J 6 bases; bases outside gene matches: 12. CDR3 nucleotide sequence: TGTGCCAGCAGGCTTACAGGGGGCCTCGGAGGCGAGCAGTACTTC. Translating it yields CASRLTGGLGGEQYF.

This chain's CDR3 is CASSLGSATNEKLFF. In nucleotides, the CDR3 is TGCGCCAGCAGCTTGGGTAGTGCAACTAATGAAAAACTGTTTTTT. The gene calls are TRBV5-1 and TRBJ1-4, with D unclear. The V and J ends lost 0 bases and 0 bases respectively, with 6 bases between them. CDR3 length: 15 residues. Per germline, CDR1 SGHRS and CDR2 YFSETQ.

The V call is TRBV6-1, the J call TRBJ1-6; D might be TRBD1 (6 bases). Trimming stripped 6 bases from V and 10 bases from J, with 13 bases between. In germline, CDR1 is MNHNS, CDR2 SASEGT. This CDR3 region has 13 residues. The CDR3 spells CASSYTGISPLHF. As DNA, the CDR3 is TGTGCCAGCAGCTACACAGGGATCTCACCCCTCCACTTT.

This clone was seen more than once but under ten times. The CDR3 loop reads CASSASDSGTSLVSPLHF. In DNA form, the CDR3 reads TGTGCCAGCAGCGCATCAGACTCCGGGACATCCTTGGTTTCACCCCTCCACTTT. The gene calls are TRBV9 and TRBJ1-6; D possibly corresponds to TRBD1 (6 bases). The CDR3 runs 18 residues. Trimming shortened V by 3 bases and J by 9 bases, and 25 bases separated the two germline ends. Germline values: CDR1 SGDLS, CDR2 YYNGEE.

The chain carries TRBV29-1 and TRBJ1-1, with 11 positions matching TRBD1. J lost 3 bases, V lost 5 bases, and 8 bases had no gene match. The CDR3 loop spans 15 amino acids. Per germline, CDR1 SQVTM and CDR2 ANQGSEA. The CDR3 DNA reads TGCAGCGTTCAGGACAGGGGGCTTAGGGACACTGAAGCTTTCTTT. It is translated as CSVQDRGLRDTEAFF.

This chain connects TRBV2 to TRBJ1-1; D is uncertain. Germline lookup yields CDR1 SNHLY and CDR2 FYNNEI. V lost 2 bases, J lost 6 bases, and 4 bases lay in between. This CDR3 spans 11 amino acids. The CDR3: CASSEYSEAFF. For the CDR3, the DNA is TGTGCCAGCAGTGAATATTCTGAAGCTTTCTTT. Variable domain in full (rest from reference TRBV2 and TRBJ1-1): EPEVTQTPSHQVTQMGQEVILRCVPISNHLYFYWYRQILGQKVEFLVSFYNNEISEKSEIFDDQFSVERPDGSNFTLKIRSTKLEDSAMYFCASSEYSEAFFGQGTRLTVV.

The CDR3 region is CASSEGGIGRSYEQYF. DNA of the CDR3: TGTGCCAGCAGTGAGGGCGGGATCGGTAGGAGCTACGAGCAGTACTTC. The chain carries TRBV2 and TRBJ2-7, with D possibly being TRBD2 (6 bases). CDR1 is SNHLY, CDR2 FYNNEI, per germline. The CDR3 runs to 16 residues. Trimming left V 3 bases short and J 3 bases short, with 18 bases between.

The rearrangement links TRBV29-1 to TRBJ2-7; TRBD1 agrees at 7 bases. Germline V gene sequence: CDR1 SQVTM, CDR2 ANQGSEA. V was pared by 4 bases and J by 2 bases, with 8 bases of the junction left unmatched. The CDR3 is 14 residues long. The CDR3 DNA reads as TGCAGCGTTGCTCCGGGACAGCGCACCTACGAGCAGTACTTC. It translates to CSVAPGQRTYEQYF.